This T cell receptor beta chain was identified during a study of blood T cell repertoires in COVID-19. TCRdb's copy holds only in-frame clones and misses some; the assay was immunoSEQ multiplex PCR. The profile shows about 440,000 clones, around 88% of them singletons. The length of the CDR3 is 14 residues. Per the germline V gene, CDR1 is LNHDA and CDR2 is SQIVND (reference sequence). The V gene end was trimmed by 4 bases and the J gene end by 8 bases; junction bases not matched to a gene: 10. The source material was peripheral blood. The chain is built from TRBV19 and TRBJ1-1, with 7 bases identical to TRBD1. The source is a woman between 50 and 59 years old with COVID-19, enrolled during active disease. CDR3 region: CASSRGTVLEEAFF. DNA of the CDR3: TGTGCCAGTAGTAGGGGGACAGTCCTAGAGGAAGCTTTCTTT. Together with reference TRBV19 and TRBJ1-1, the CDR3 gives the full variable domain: DGGITQSPKYLFRKEGQNVTLSCEQNLNHDAMYWYRQDPGQGLRLIYYSQIVNDFQKGDIAEGYSVSREKKESFPLTVTSAQKNPTAFYLCASSRGTVLEEAFFGQGTRLTVV.